Listed below are T cell receptor beta chains from one sample, sequenced in a study of blood T cell repertoires in COVID-19. Using immunoSEQ multiplex PCR, the repertoire was profiled, and TCRdb retains in-frame clones only, with some absent. The sample lists a few hundred thousand clones; approximately 85% were seen once. The sample was PBMCs or T cells enriched from blood (not recorded which). These receptor sequences come from a man aged 25-45 years who had recovered from COVID-19. CDR3s include the opening cysteine and the closing phenylalanine or tryptophan. A D gene is named only where the DNA matches it firmly. The size field is filled for only some rows; it gives once, few, many or a size class.

clone size,V gene,J gene,D gene,CDR3 protein,CDR3 DNA
.,TRBV4-2,TRBJ1-1,.,CASSQEWGSTEAFF,TGTGCCAGCAGCCAAGAGTGGGGCAGCACTGAAGCTTTCTTT
once,TRBV5-1,TRBJ1-1,.,CASSLDRSNTEAFF,TGCGCCAGCAGCTTAGACAGGTCGAACACTGAAGCTTTCTTT
once,TRBV5-1,TRBJ1-1,.,CASSFGQRNTEAFF,TGCGCCAGCAGCTTTGGGCAGAGGAACACTGAAGCTTTCTTT
once,TRBV5-1,TRBJ1-2,.,CASTPQASNYGYTF,TGCGCCAGCACCCCACAGGCTTCTAACTATGGCTACACCTTC
.,TRBV5-6,TRBJ2-7,.,CASSPGGQYEQYF,TGTGCCAGCAGCCCCGGGGGTCAATACGAGCAGTACTTC
.,TRBV4-3,TRBJ1-2,TRBD1,CASSQVSDRVGNGYTF,TGCGCCAGCAGCCAAGTAAGCGACAGGGTGGGAAATGGCTACACCTTC
.,TRBV3-1/TRBV3-2,TRBJ1-6,TRBD1,CASSQLDRGYSPLHF,TGTGCCAGCAGCCAGCTAGACAGGGGGTATTCACCCCTCCACTTT
.,TRBV2,TRBJ1-6,TRBD1,CASRIGQGYNSPLHF,TGTGCCAGCAGGATCGGACAGGGCTATAATTCACCCCTCCACTTT
.,TRBV10-1,TRBJ2-1,TRBD2,CASSDRGGVINEQFF,TGCGCCAGCAGTGATCGGGGGGGGGTAATCAATGAGCAGTTCTTC
.,TRBV9,TRBJ2-1,TRBD1,CASSPNRGIYNEQFF,TGTGCCAGCAGCCCGAACAGGGGGATCTACAATGAGCAGTTCTTC
.,TRBV10-1,TRBJ1-1,.,CASSSGTDYTEAFF,TGCGCCAGCAGTTCCGGGACTGACTACACTGAAGCTTTCTTT
many,TRBV2,TRBJ1-5,TRBD1,CASSVLQGSFKGNQPQHF,TGTGCCAGCAGTGTGCTACAGGGGTCTTTCAAGGGGAATCAGCCCCAGCATTTT
few,TRBV3-1/TRBV3-2,TRBJ1-3,.,CASSQGMGGSGNTIYF,TGTGCCAGCAGCCAAGGGATGGGGGGCTCTGGAAACACCATATATTTT
.,TRBV6-2/TRBV6-3,TRBJ2-3,TRBD2,CASSASGGRDTQYF,TGTGCCAGCAGCGCTAGCGGGGGACGAGATACGCAGTATTTT
few,TRBV5-4,TRBJ1-2,TRBD1,CASSPDRGFYGYTF,TGTGCCAGCAGCCCGGACAGGGGATTCTATGGCTACACCTTC
.,TRBV2,TRBJ1-2,.,CASSPDSKGYTF,TGTGCCAGCAGTCCGGACAGTAAAGGCTACACCTTC
.,TRBV9,TRBJ1-2,TRBD1,CASSVAPTGVDGYTF,TGTGCCAGCAGCGTAGCTCCGACAGGGGTGGATGGCTACACCTTC
.,TRBV6-5,TRBJ2-2,TRBD1,CASKETGQEELFF,TGTGCCAGCAAGGAAACGGGACAGGAGGAGCTGTTTTTT
.,TRBV9,TRBJ2-3,TRBD2,CASSLSMTSGGTDTQYF,TGTGCCAGCAGCCTGTCTATGACTAGCGGGGGAACAGATACGCAGTATTTT
few,TRBV18,TRBJ1-4,.,CASSPEGLEKLFF,TGTGCCAGCTCACCGGAGGGGCTTGAAAAACTGTTTTTT
few,TRBV2,TRBJ2-2,.,CASRRVNTGELFF,TGTGCCAGCAGGAGGGTAAACACCGGGGAGCTGTTTTTT
.,TRBV5-6,TRBJ1-2,.,CASSPTFAGDYGYTF,TGTGCCAGCAGCCCAACCTTCGCGGGGGACTATGGCTACACCTTC
.,TRBV19,TRBJ1-2,.,CASSPHNYGYTF,TGTGCCAGTAGTCCACACAACTATGGCTACACCTTC
.,TRBV11-2,TRBJ2-5,TRBD1,CASSLGQGVGETQYF,TGTGCCAGCAGCTTAGGACAGGGGGTTGGAGAGACCCAGTACTTC
few,TRBV5-4,TRBJ2-1,.,CASSFLNEQFF,TGTGCCAGCAGCTTTCTCAATGAGCAGTTCTTC
few,TRBV19,TRBJ1-1,.,CASSTGAGTKNTEAFF,TGTGCCAGTAGTACTGGAGCTGGGACAAAAAACACTGAAGCTTTCTTT
few,TRBV27,TRBJ1-6,TRBD1,CASSPGQGRGTFPLHF,TGTGCCAGCAGTCCAGGACAGGGTCGGGGAACGTTTCCCCTCCACTTT
.,TRBV4-3,TRBJ2-2,TRBD1,CASSQDLTGRSGELFF,TGCGCCAGCAGCCAAGATCTGACAGGGCGGTCCGGGGAGCTGTTTTTT
.,TRBV5-1,TRBJ1-6,.,CASSLGDSPLHF,TGCGCCAGCAGTCTCGGGGATTCACCCCTCCACTTT
.,TRBV27,TRBJ1-2,.,CASSLLPFYYGYTF,TGTGCCAGCAGTTTACTCCCCTTTTACTATGGCTACACCTTC
.,TRBV6-1,TRBJ1-5,.,CASSDRGNQPQHF,TGTGCCAGCAGTGATCGGGGAAATCAGCCCCAGCATTTT
.,TRBV3-1/TRBV3-2,TRBJ2-4,.,CASSQDSSVNIQYF,TGTGCCAGCAGCCAAGACAGTTCCGTAAACATTCAGTACTTC
.,TRBV27,TRBJ1-1,.,CASSPRQVRNTEAFF,TGTGCCAGCAGTCCGAGACAGGTTCGGAACACTGAAGCTTTCTTT
few,TRBV2,TRBJ1-2,.,CASSEARGRGYTF,TGTGCCAGCAGTGAAGCGCGGGGGCGCGGCTACACCTTC
.,TRBV9,TRBJ1-1,.,CASSRVSPGNTEAFF,TGTGCCAGCAGTCGGGTCTCCCCGGGGAACACTGAAGCTTTCTTT
once,TRBV12-3/TRBV12-4,TRBJ2-7,.,CASRRDSTYEQYF,TGTGCCAGCAGGCGGGACAGTACCTACGAGCAGTACTTC
.,TRBV5-5,TRBJ2-3,.,CASRKQLHTDTQYF,TGTGCCAGCAGAAAACAGCTCCACACAGATACGCAGTATTTT
.,TRBV19,TRBJ2-7,.,CASSIQGSSYEQYF,TGTGCCAGTAGTATTCAGGGGAGCTCCTACGAGCAGTACTTC
.,TRBV7-2,TRBJ2-3,TRBD2,CASSRRLASTDTQYF,TGTGCCAGCAGCAGACGACTAGCGTCTACAGATACGCAGTATTTT
.,TRBV30,TRBJ1-5,TRBD1,CAWGDRGVGNQPQHF,TGTGCCTGGGGGGACAGGGGGGTTGGCAATCAGCCCCAGCATTTT
.,TRBV9,TRBJ2-5,TRBD2,CASSVVSGGAQTQYF,TGTGCCAGCAGCGTAGTGAGCGGGGGGGCGCAGACCCAGTACTTC
once,TRBV11-3,TRBJ2-7,TRBD2,CASSLGGLAPTYEQYF,TGTGCCAGCAGCTTAGGGGGACTAGCGCCCACCTACGAGCAGTACTTC
few,TRBV12-5,TRBJ1-2,TRBD1,CASGLVLHSGTAF,TGTGCTAGTGGTTTGGTTCTCCACTCCGGGACAGCTTTC
.,TRBV2,TRBJ2-7,.,CASSELGGSSYEQYF,TGTGCCAGCAGTGAATTGGGGGGAAGCTCCTACGAGCAGTACTTC
.,TRBV6-5,TRBJ1-3,.,CASSYSEEASLF,TGTGCCAGCAGTTACTCCGAGGAGGCCTCTCTTTTT
once,TRBV6-5,TRBJ1-2,TRBD1,CASHGTGPNYGYTF,TGTGCCAGCCACGGGACAGGGCCTAACTATGGCTACACCTTC
.,TRBV11-3,TRBJ1-1,TRBD1,CASSLQGAGTEAFF,TGTGCCAGCAGCTTACAGGGGGCGGGCACTGAAGCTTTCTTT
.,TRBV19,TRBJ2-5,TRBD1,CASSMSPGQGRMYQETQYF,TGTGCCAGTAGTATGTCTCCGGGACAGGGGCGCATGTACCAAGAGACCCAGTACTTC